This entry features one T cell receptor beta chain sequence. Its antigen is undetermined. These data belong to a study of OX40 agonist ivuxolimab in advanced cancers. Study-level information: Melanoma, hepatocellular carcinoma, head and neck or renal cell cancer occurred in dose-escalation patients. Two patients with cutaneous melanoma and one with hepatocellular carcinoma, three in total, showed partial responses. Findings of the study overall: The study observed clonal expansion of CD4+ and CD8+ blood T cells by week 6 at 0.1 to 3.0 mg/kg.

Trimming took off 1 base at V and 5 bases at J, with 9 bases between the two ends. CDR3 length equals 14 residues. Per the germline V gene, CDR1 is SGHKS and CDR2 is YYEKEE (reference sequence). Profiling relied on immunoSEQ multiplex PCR, and the TCRdb table lists in-frame clones only, not all of them. The sample lists about 92,000 clones, more than 85% occurring once. The clonotype was recovered from an adult with an advanced solid tumor such as melanoma, head and neck, liver or kidney cancer. The specimen comprised CD4+ or CD8+ T cells sorted from blood, sampled in a trial of the OX40 agonist ivuxolimab. This chain links TRBV5-5 with TRBJ1-4; tentative D call: TRBD1 (5 bases). CDR3 residues: CASSLTTANEKLFF. Written as DNA, the CDR3 is TGTGCCAGCAGCTTGACGACAGCAAATGAAAAACTGTTTTTT.